This passage covers 6 T cell receptor beta chains from one sample sequenced in a study of blood T cell repertoires in COVID-19. Some clones are missing from TCRdb's copy, which holds only in-frame ones; the method was immunoSEQ multiplex PCR. The data show about 140,000 clones, with 80% seen just once and about 4% held by the top ten. The sample consisted of peripheral blood. These receptors were taken from a man aged 70-80 years who had recovered from COVID-19.

The V call is TRBV7-3, the J call TRBJ2-1; TRBD2 matches at 8 bases. V shed 5 bases, J shed 8 bases, and the junction held 8 bases outside the gene matches. This CDR3 region has 14 residues. In germline, CDR1 is SGHTA, CDR2 FQGTGA. CDR3 sequence: CASSPGSGSDEQFF. The CDR3, as DNA: TGTGCCAGCAGCCCCGGGAGCGGGAGTGATGAGCAGTTCTTC.

The chain couples TRBV3-1 (or the pseudogene TRBV3-2) to TRBJ1-4; 9 positions agree with TRBD1. The length of the CDR3 is 14 residues. Trimming cost V 3 bases and J 5 bases; bases outside gene matches: 1. Germline V gene sequence: CDR1 LGHDT, CDR2 YNNKEL (reference sequence). CDR3 loop: CASSHGQGNEKLFF. CDR3 nucleotide sequence: TGTGCCAGCAGCCATGGACAGGGGAATGAAAAACTGTTTTTT.

The table lists this clone with a few counts. This chain's CDR3 is CASSDSGRATDTQYF. The CDR3 DNA sequence: TGTGCCAGCAGTGACTCCGGGAGGGCCACAGATACGCAGTATTTT. V is TRBV6-4 and J is TRBJ2-3, with 8 bases fitting TRBD2. CDR3 length equals 15 residues. The V segment lost 0 bases and the J segment 2 bases; nucleotides outside the gene matches: 1. CDR1 and CDR2 (germline): MRHNA, SNTAGT.

V is TRBV5-1 and J is TRBJ2-1, with D possibly being TRBD2 (6 bases). V lost 4 bases and J lost 1, with 9 bases in between. The CDR3 consists of 14 residues. Germline V gene data show CDR1 as SGHRS and CDR2 as YFSETQ. The CDR3 region is CASSRDSSYNEQFF. The CDR3 bases are TGCGCCAGCAGCAGGGACTCGTCCTACAATGAGCAGTTCTTC.

The chain is built from TRBV9 and TRBJ1-4; D not certain. Deletions cut 6 bases from V and 8 bases from J, with 20 bases between. This CDR3 is 15 amino acids long. Per the germline V gene, CDR1 is SGDLS and CDR2 is YYNGEE. As DNA, the CDR3 is TGTGCCAGCAACGCGGGAGGCTCCGCGCGAGAAAAACTGTTTTTT. It codes for CASNAGGSAREKLFF.

The chain couples TRBV5-4 to TRBJ2-3, with D possibly being TRBD1 (6 bases). Trimming shortened V by 4 bases and J by 2 bases, and 14 bases separated the two germline ends. The germline V gene encodes CDR1 SGHNT and CDR2 YYREEE (reference sequence). The CDR3 has 15 residues. CDR3 DNA: TGTGCCAGCAGCCGGGGACAAGCGGTCACAGATACGCAGTATTTT. This encodes CASSRGQAVTDTQYF.